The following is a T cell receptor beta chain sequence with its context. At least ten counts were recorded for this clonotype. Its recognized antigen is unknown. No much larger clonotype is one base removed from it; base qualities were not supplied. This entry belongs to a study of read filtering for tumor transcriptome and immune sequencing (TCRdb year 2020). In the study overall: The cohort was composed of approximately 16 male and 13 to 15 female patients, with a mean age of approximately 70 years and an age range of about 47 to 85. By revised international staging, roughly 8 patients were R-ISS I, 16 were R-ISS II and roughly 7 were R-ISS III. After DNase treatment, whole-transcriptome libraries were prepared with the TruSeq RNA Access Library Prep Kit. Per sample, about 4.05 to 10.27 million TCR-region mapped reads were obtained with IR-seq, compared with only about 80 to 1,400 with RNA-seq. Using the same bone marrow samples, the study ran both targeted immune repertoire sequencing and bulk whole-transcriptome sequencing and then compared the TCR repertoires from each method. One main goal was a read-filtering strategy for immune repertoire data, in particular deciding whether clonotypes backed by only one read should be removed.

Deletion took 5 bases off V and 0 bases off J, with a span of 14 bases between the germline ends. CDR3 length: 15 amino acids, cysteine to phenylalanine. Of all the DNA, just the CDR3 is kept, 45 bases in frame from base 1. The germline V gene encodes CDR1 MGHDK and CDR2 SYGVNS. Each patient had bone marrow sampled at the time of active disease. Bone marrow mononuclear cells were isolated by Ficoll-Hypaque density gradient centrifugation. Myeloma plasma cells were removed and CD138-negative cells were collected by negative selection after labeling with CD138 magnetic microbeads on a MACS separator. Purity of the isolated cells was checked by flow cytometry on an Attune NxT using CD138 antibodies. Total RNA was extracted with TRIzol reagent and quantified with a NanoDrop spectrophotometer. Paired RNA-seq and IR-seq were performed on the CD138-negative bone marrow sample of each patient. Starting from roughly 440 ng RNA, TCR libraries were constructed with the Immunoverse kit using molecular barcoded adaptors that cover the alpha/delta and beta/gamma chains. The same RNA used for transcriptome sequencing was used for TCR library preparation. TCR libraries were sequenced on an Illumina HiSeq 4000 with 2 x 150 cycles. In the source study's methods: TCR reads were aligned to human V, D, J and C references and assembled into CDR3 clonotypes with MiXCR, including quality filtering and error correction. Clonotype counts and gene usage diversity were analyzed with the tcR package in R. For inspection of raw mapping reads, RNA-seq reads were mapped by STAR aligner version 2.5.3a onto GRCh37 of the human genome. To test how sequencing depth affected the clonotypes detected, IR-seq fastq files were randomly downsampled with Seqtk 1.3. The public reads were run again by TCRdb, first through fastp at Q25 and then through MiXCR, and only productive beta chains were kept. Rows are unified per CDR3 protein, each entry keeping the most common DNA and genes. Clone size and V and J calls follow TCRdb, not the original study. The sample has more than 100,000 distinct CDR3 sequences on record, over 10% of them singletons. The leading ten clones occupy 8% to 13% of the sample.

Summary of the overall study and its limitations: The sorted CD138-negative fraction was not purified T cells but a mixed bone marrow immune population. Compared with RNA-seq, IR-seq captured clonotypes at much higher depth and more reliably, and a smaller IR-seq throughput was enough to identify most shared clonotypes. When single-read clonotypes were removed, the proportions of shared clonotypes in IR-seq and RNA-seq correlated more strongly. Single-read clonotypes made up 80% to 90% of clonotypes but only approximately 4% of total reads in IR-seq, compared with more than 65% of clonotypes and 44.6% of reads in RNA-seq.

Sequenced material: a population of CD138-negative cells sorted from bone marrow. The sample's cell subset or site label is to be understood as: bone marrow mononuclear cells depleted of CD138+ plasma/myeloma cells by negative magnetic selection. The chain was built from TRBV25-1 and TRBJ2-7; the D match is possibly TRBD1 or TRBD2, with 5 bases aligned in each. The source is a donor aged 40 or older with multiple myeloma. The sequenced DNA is TGTGCCAGCAGTCCCCGGGACCGCTACTCCTACGAGCAGTACTTC. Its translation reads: CASSPRDRYSYEQYF.